Each of the 23 T cell receptor beta chains below was sequenced from the same sample in a study of T cell repertoires in cytomegalovirus infection. From the reads, TCRdb called clonotypes with MiXCR, one entry per CDR3 protein. In the table there are about 300,000 distinct CDR3 sequences, approximately 8.9% of which are singletons. Sequencing used PBMCs. The receptors originated from a human donor in good health (CMV status not recorded). Some clones in this sample may be carry-over from other donors' samples.

This clonotype was counted ten times or more. The chain employs TRBV29-1 and TRBJ2-2, with 9 bases fitting TRBD2. Unmatched junction bases numbered 6, after V lost 4 bases and J lost 6 bases. Germline V gene data show CDR1 as SQVTM and CDR2 as ANQGSEA. The CDR3 is 14 residues long. The CDR3 coding sequence is TGCAGCGTTGTAGCGGGGGCTCTGTCCGGGGAGCTGTTTTTT. Encoded protein: CSVVAGALSGELFF.

This clonotype was observed a handful of times. The genes are TRBV20-1 and TRBJ2-5; TRBD2 agrees at 11 bases. CDR1 is DFQATT and CDR2 is SNEGSKA in the germline V gene (reference sequence). V was pared by 6 bases and J by 5 bases, with 14 bases of the junction left unmatched. The CDR3 extends over 16 amino acids. In nucleotides, the CDR3 is TGCAGTGCCCCTGATAGCGGGGGGGCATCCATGGAGACCCAGTACTTC. Translation gives CSAPDSGGASMETQYF.

This clonotype was seen at least ten times. V gene TRBV6-2 or TRBV6-3 combines with J gene TRBJ2-7; no definite D call. Germline-derived CDR1 and CDR2 are MNHEY and SVGEGT. Between the trimmed V and J ends, which lost 2 bases and 2 bases, there was a span of 7 bases. This CDR3 is built from 13 residues. DNA for the CDR3: TGTGCCAGCAGTTACGGAGACACCTACGAGCAGTACTTC. Translation: CASSYGDTYEQYF.

This clonotype has only a few counts. This sequence joins TRBV29-1 and TRBJ2-1; 7 bases agree with TRBD1. The trim removed 6 bases at V and 4 bases at J, leaving 15 bases unmatched. This CDR3 region has 16 residues. Germline V lookup: CDR1 SQVTM, CDR2 ANQGSEA. Here the CDR3 reads CSVSPIRDSIYNEQFF. In nucleotides, the CDR3 is TGCAGCGTGAGCCCTATCCGGGACAGCATATACAATGAGCAGTTCTTC.

This clonotype came up many times. V is TRBV7-2 and J is TRBJ1-6; D perhaps matches TRBD1 (6 bases). CDR3 length: 17 amino acids. The V gene's germline CDR1 is SGHTA and CDR2 FQGNSA. With 0 bases removed from V and 6 bases from J, the gap between germline ends came to 15 bases. The chain's CDR3 is CASSLAQQGRINSPLHF. In DNA, the CDR3 is TGTGCCAGCAGCTTAGCCCAACAGGGTAGAATTAATTCACCCCTCCACTTT.

This clonotype came up a few times. The genes are TRBV7-9 and TRBJ1-5; no firm D call. The CDR3 totals 14 residues. Trimming cost V 8 bases and J 1 base, with 12 bases left between them. The germline CDR1 and CDR2 sequences are SEHNR and FQNEAQ (reference sequence). The CDR3: CASGLAGSNQPQHF. The CDR3 nucleotides read TGTGCCAGCGGGCTGGCGGGAAGCAATCAGCCCCAGCATTTT.

There are many counts of this clonotype. The chain is built from TRBV12-3 or TRBV12-4 and TRBJ1-5; 9 bases line up with TRBD1. The ends lost 4 bases at V and 9 bases at J; junction bases unmatched: 7. The CDR3 runs to 14 residues. For the CDR3, the DNA is TGTGCCAGCAGTTCAACCACAGGGGGCACGCCCCAGCATTTT. Translating gives CASSSTTGGTPQHF.

This clonotype was detected a few times. The chain combines TRBV3-1 with TRBJ2-4, with 8 bases aligning to TRBD1. CDR1 LGHDT and CDR2 YNNKEL come from the germline V gene (reference sequence). Losses at the gene ends were 4 bases for V and 15 bases for J; bases not matched to a gene: 11. This CDR3 comprises 13 residues. The CDR3 bases are TGTGCCAGCAGCCCTTATGACAGGGGCCCGAGGTACTTC. Protein sequence: CASSPYDRGPRYF. Combining the CDR3 with reference TRBV3-1 and TRBJ2-4 gives the whole variable domain DTAVSQTPKYLVTQMGNDKSIKCEQNLGHDTMYWYKQDSKKFLKIMFSYNNKELIINETVPNRFSPKSPDKAHLNLHINSLELGDSAVYFCASSPYDRGPRYFGAGTRLSVL.

This clonotype was picked up many times. The V call is TRBV20-1, the J call TRBJ1-2, with D perhaps matching TRBD1 (5 bases). The V end lost 5 bases, the J end lost 8 bases, and 21 bases lay between the germline ends. Germline assignment: CDR1 DFQATT and CDR2 SNEGSKA (reference sequence). The CDR3 loop spans 14 amino acids. The CDR3 DNA sequence: TGCAGTGCTCGACCTGCCGGGTCCGCAGGGGGCTACACCTTC. It yields the protein CSARPAGSAGGYTF.

This clonotype was found many times. This chain joins TRBV3-1 and TRBJ1-6, with 10 bases identical to TRBD1. The ends lost 3 bases at V and 10 bases at J; junction bases unmatched: 12. This CDR3 has 17 residues. Germline loops: CDR1 LGHDT, CDR2 YNNKEL (reference sequence). CDR3 region: CASSHRQGAMRGSPLHF. DNA for the CDR3: TGTGCCAGCAGCCACAGACAGGGGGCGATGCGTGGCTCACCCCTCCACTTT.

J is TRBJ1-5 and V is TRBV4-1; D perhaps matches TRBD1 (6 bases). The CDR3 sequence is 14 residues long. Germline V lookup: CDR1 MGHRA, CDR2 YSYEKL. V dropped 4 bases and J dropped 5 bases, with 12 bases sitting between them. The CDR3 loop is CASSRRDIDQPQHF. CDR3 bases: TGCGCCAGCAGCCGACGGGACATAGATCAGCCCCAGCATTTT.

This clonotype was counted many times. V and J are TRBV6-2 or TRBV6-3 and TRBJ1-1; D gene ambiguous. Trimming removed 0 bases at V and 5 bases at J, with 10 bases between. CDR1 and CDR2 from the germline V gene are MNHEY and SVGEGT. The CDR3 length is 14 residues. The CDR3 loop reads CASSYSRGWTEAFF. The CDR3 DNA follows: TGTGCCAGCAGTTACTCGAGAGGGTGGACTGAAGCTTTCTTT.

The chain recombines TRBV12-3 or TRBV12-4 with TRBJ1-2; D possibly corresponds to TRBD1 (5 bases). This CDR3 is 13 amino acids long. Trimming cost V 2 bases and J 4 bases, with 8 bases left between them. CDR3 DNA: TGTGCCAGCAGTTTAACGACAGTCTATGGCTACACCTTC. Translation gives CASSLTTVYGYTF.

This clonotype was seen repeatedly, ten times or more. The CDR3 coding sequence is TGTGCCAGCAGTGAGGGCAAGGACCCCTTCAGGGAGACCCAGTACTTC. Protein sequence: CASSEGKDPFRETQYF. The chain couples TRBV6-4 to TRBJ2-5, with D unclear. There are 16 residues in the CDR3. The V gene lost 3 bases and the J gene lost 5 bases, with 19 bases spanning the gap. Germline CDR1 MRHNA, CDR2 SNTAGT.

This clonotype was seen more than once but under ten times. The gene calls are TRBV2 and TRBJ2-1; 12 bases agree with TRBD2. The CDR3 runs 16 residues. The V gene end was trimmed by 8 bases and the J gene end by 5 bases; junction bases not matched to a gene: 10. CDR1 and CDR2 from the germline V gene are SNHLY and FYNNEI. The CDR3, as DNA: TGTGCCAGCCGACTAGCGGGGGTCGCCTACAACAATGAGCAGTTCTTC. It translates to CASRLAGVAYNNEQFF.

This clonotype has a count of ten or more. For the CDR3, the DNA is TGCAGTGCTGCATGGACAGGCAGGAACACTGAAGCTTTCTTT. The encoded protein is CSAAWTGRNTEAFF. The chain employs TRBV20-1 and TRBJ1-1; TRBD1 aligns across 7 bases. Germline values: CDR1 DFQATT, CDR2 SNEGSKA (reference sequence). Trimming removed 5 bases from V and 1 base from J; junction bases left unmatched: 7. The CDR3 has 14 residues.

This clonotype came up many times. CDR3 protein: CASSRETGMTQYF. The DNA for the CDR3 is TGTGCCAGCAGCCGAGAGACTGGGATGACGCAGTATTTT. The chain has TRBV7-3 and TRBJ2-3; D unclear. The CDR3 is made up of 13 amino acids. CDR1 is SGHTA and CDR2 is FQGTGA in the germline V gene. Between the trimmed V and J ends, which lost 5 bases and 9 bases, there was a span of 15 bases.

In this sample, this clonotype turned up many times. The chain joins TRBV6-6 to TRBJ2-3, with D uncertain. V was clipped by 4 bases and J by 6 bases, with 20 bases between them. The germline gives CDR1 MNHNY, CDR2 SVGAGI (reference sequence). The CDR3 runs 16 residues. CDR3: CASSSSVLTLLDTQYF. CDR3 coding DNA: TGTGCCAGCAGTTCATCGGTCCTGACTTTGTTGGATACGCAGTATTTT.

Concerning this clonotype itself: The germline gene is not matched at one end of the junction; a read error may be the cause. V is TRBV2 and J is TRBJ2-7, with D tentatively TRBD2 (5 bases). CDR3 length: 11 amino acids. Germline-derived CDR1 and CDR2 are SNHLY and FYNNEI. CDR3 region: CASSSEGEQCF. CDR3 nucleotides: TGTGCCAGCAGTTCAGAGGGCGAGCAGTGCTTC.

This clonotype has ten or more counts. The chain carries TRBV6-1 and TRBJ2-2; TRBD1 matches 7 bases. With V trimmed by 7 bases and J by 4 bases, 9 bases remained unmatched. The CDR3 contains 15 residues. Germline values: CDR1 MNHNS, CDR2 SASEGT. This CDR3 reads CASTPGTAFTGELFF. The CDR3 bases are TGTGCCAGCACACCCGGGACAGCCTTCACCGGGGAGCTGTTTTTT.

J is TRBJ2-4 and V is TRBV7-6; 9 bases align to TRBD1. The germline gives CDR1 SGHVS, CDR2 FNYEAQ. CDR3 length equals 14 residues. V dropped 5 bases and J dropped 7; count of bases not matched to a gene: 6. Here the CDR3 DNA reads TGTGCCAGCAGCCTGGTGACAGGGGGGAACATTCAGTACTTC. Translated: CASSLVTGGNIQYF.

This clonotype was found a few times. V and J are TRBV7-9 and TRBJ1-1, with D unresolved. V lost 2 bases, J lost 7 bases, and 11 bases lay in between. This CDR3 has 13 amino acids. Germline CDR1 is SEHNR and CDR2 is FQNEAQ (reference sequence). CDR3 DNA: TGTGCCAGCAGCTTAAGTGGGTGGGTTGAAGCTTTCTTT. It encodes CASSLSGWVEAFF.

This clonotype was found many times. J is TRBJ1-1 and V is TRBV5-1; D is unresolved. The V and J ends lost 0 bases and 1 base respectively, with 7 bases between them. CDR1 and CDR2 (germline): SGHRS, YFSETQ. The CDR3 spans 14 residues. CDR3 nucleotides: TGCGCCAGCAGCTTGGATAGTCAGAACACTGAAGCTTTCTTT. Translated: CASSLDSQNTEAFF.